These 4 T cell receptor beta chains were all obtained from the same sample, sequenced in a study of beta chain features in type 1 diabetes. TCRB transcripts that were expressed got sequenced, as all of the isolated RNA had been reverse transcribed. The assay was immunoSEQ multiplex PCR, and TCRdb's table has in-frame clones only and misses some. The data contain 160,000 or so clones, 7.5% to 9.5% of them singletons. The sequenced sample consisted of central memory CD4+ T cells from blood. The receptors were gathered from a woman younger than 30 in good health.

This clone has a handful of counts. The gene calls are TRBV4-1 and TRBJ2-7; 11 bases are a match to TRBD2. Germline V gene lookup returns CDR1 MGHRA and CDR2 YSYEKL. J lost 6 bases, V lost 0 bases, and 7 bases had no gene match. The CDR3 runs 16 residues. CDR3 in amino acids: CASSQELAGGLAEQYF. CDR3 coding DNA: TGCGCCAGCAGCCAAGAGTTAGCGGGAGGGCTCGCCGAGCAGTACTTC.

This rearrangement joins TRBV5-1 to TRBJ1-1, with D perhaps TRBD1 (5 bases). Germline CDR1 reads SGHRS; CDR2 reads YFSETQ. The CDR3 runs 12 residues. V was clipped by 2 bases and J by 10 bases, with 12 bases between them. DNA for the CDR3: TGCGCCAGCAGCTTCGCCTCGGGGGGAGCTTTCTTT. It is translated as CASSFASGGAFF.

The V gene is TRBV6-5, the J gene TRBJ2-2; 9 bases agree with TRBD1. V lost 6 bases, J lost 5 bases, and 7 bases stayed unmatched. Germline values: CDR1 MNHEY, CDR2 SVGAGI. This CDR3 comprises 15 residues. CDR3 in amino acids: CASRPQGAQTGELFF. The CDR3 DNA follows: TGTGCCAGCAGGCCACAGGGGGCGCAGACCGGGGAGCTGTTTTTT.

The chain joins TRBV7-2 to TRBJ2-7; TRBD1 is a possible D gene (6 bases). There are 14 residues in the CDR3. V was shortened by 3 bases and J by 5 bases, with 14 bases between the two germline ends. Looked up from germline, CDR1 is SGHTA and CDR2 is FQGNSA. The CDR3 here is CASSFGGIRDEQYF. In nucleotides, the CDR3 is TGTGCCAGCAGCTTTGGGGGCATCCGGGACGAGCAGTACTTC.